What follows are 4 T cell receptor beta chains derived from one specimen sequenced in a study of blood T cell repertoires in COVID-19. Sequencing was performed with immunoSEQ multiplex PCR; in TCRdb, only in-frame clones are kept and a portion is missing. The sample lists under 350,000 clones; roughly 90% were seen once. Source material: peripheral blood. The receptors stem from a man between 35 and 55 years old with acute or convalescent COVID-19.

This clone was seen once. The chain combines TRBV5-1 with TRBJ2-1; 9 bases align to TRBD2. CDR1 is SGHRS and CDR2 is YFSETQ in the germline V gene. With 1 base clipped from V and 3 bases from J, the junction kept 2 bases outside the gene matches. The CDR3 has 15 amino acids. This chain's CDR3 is CASSLTSGFYNEQFF. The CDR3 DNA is TGCGCCAGCAGCTTGACTAGCGGGTTCTACAATGAGCAGTTCTTC.

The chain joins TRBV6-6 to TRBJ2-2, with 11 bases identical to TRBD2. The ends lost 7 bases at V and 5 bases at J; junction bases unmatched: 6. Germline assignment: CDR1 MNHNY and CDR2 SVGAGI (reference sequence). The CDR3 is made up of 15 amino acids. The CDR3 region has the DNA TGTGCCAGCACCCGTGGGACTAGCGGAACCGGGGAGCTGTTTTTT. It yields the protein CASTRGTSGTGELFF.

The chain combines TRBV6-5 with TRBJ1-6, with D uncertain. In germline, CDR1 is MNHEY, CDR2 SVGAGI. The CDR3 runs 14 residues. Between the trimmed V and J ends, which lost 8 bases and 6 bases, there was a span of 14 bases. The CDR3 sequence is CASGWAGLNSPLHF. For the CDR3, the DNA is TGTGCCAGCGGTTGGGCTGGGCTTAATTCACCCCTCCACTTT.

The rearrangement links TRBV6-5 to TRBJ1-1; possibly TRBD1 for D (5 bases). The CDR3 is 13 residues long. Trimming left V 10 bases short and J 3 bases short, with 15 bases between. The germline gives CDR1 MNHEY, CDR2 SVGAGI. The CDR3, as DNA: TGTGCCACCCAGGGAGGGGTTGACACTGAAGCTTTCTTT. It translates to CATQGGVDTEAFF.